This T cell receptor beta chain emerged from a study of control samples from healthy donors and cancer patients. The count of this clone is one. The data were produced by immunoSEQ multiplex PCR, yet TCRdb's version contains in-frame clones alone and is incomplete. The sample holds about 85,000 clones, roughly 90% seen once. The germline gives CDR1 LNHDA, CDR2 SQIVND (reference sequence). The junction had 4 bases not matched to a gene; V was cut back by 4 bases and J by 2 bases. The length of the CDR3 is 15 residues. The clonotype originates from a man in his forties or fifties in good health. The chain combines TRBV19 with TRBJ2-2; 7 bases agree with TRBD1. The specimen sequenced was blood. The CDR3 loop is CASSKAGGNTGELFF. In DNA, the CDR3 is TGTGCCAGTAGTAAGGCAGGGGGAAACACCGGGGAGCTGTTTTTT.